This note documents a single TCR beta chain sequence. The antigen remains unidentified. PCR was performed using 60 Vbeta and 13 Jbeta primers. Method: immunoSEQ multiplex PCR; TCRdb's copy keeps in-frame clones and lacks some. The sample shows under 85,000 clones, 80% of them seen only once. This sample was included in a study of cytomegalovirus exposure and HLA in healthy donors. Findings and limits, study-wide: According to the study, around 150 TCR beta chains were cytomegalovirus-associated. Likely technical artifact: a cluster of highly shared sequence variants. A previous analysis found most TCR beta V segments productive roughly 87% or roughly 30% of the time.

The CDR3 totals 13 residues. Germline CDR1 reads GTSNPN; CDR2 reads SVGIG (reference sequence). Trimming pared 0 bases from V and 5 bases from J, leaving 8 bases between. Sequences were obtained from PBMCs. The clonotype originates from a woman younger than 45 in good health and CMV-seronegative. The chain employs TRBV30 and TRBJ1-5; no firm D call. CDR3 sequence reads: CAWSVQDHQPQHF. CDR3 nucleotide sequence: TGTGCCTGGAGTGTACAAGATCATCAGCCCCAGCATTTT. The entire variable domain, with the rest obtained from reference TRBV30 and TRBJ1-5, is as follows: SQTIHQWPATLVQPVGSPLSLECTVEGTSNPNLYWYRQAAGRGLQLLFYSVGIGQISSEVPQNLSASRPQDRQFILSSKKLLLSDSGFYLCAWSVQDHQPQHFGDGTRLSIL.